Below, one TCR beta chain is given with its context. One end of the junction does not line up with germline, which may come from a read error. CDR1 is DFQATT and CDR2 is SNEGSKA in the germline V gene (reference sequence). This CDR3 region has 13 residues. Molecular barcoding with unique molecular identifiers was used for the TCRbeta library. TCRdb used MiXCR to reprocess the PCR reads, holding one entry per CDR3 protein. The table includes 450,000 to 600,000 distinct CDR3 sequences, approximately 29% detected once. This entry is derived from a study of T-cell reconstitution after alpha-beta-depleted transplantation in children.

The sequence was collected from a human donor who donated a stem cell graft to a child with aplastic anemia. The sample consisted of PBMCs from the stem cell graft donor, taken from the stem cell graft. This rearrangement joins TRBV20-1 to TRBJ1-1; 7 bases map to TRBD1. CDR3 loop: CSARAQGNPEAFF. As DNA, the CDR3 is TGCAGTGCTAGGGCACAGGGGAACCCTGAAGCTTTCTTT.